This record covers a single T cell receptor beta chain. This receptor's antigen is unknown. For every CD8+ T cell subset, 250,000 to 300,000 cells were flow-sorted straight into RLT lysis buffer, and each subset was sorted in triplicate. To exclude memory contaminants, naive CD8+ T cells were stringently defined as CD45RO-CCR7+CD27+CD95-. Peripheral blood mononuclear cells were isolated from buffy coats using standard density gradient centrifugation. Naive CXCR3-negative and CXCR3-positive CD8+ T cells were flow-sorted on a FACSAria III. Total RNA was extracted from sorted cells using an RNeasy Mini Kit. The data are from a study of CXCR3-negative and CXCR3-positive naive CD8 T cells (dated by TCRdb to the late 2010s). In the study overall: Some 150 million TRB reads were obtained in total, roughly 1.5 +/- 0.3 million reads per library. The diversity and physicochemical repertoire analyses included around 10 donors pooled from two independent experiments. The TRBV-TRBJ cluster analysis covered naive subsets from 5 donors and memory cells from 3 donors. Results the study describes overall, beyond this receptor: Comparably high repertoire diversity was found in both naive subsets, whereas much lower repertoire diversity was found in memory CD8+ T cells. Similar TRBV-TRBJ usage was shown by naive CXCR3-negative and CXCR3-positive cells from the same donor, whereas distinct patterns were shown by memory cells. Compared with CXCR3-negative naive cells, CXCR3-positive naive cells had TRB CDR3s with higher hydrophobicity (lower Kidera factor 4), lower energy, and higher strength and volume indices. Because CXCR3 expression was partially decreased after cryopreservation, freshly isolated PBMCs were used for most assays. Because surface CD5, which has been linked to self-reactivity in mice, was comparable between naive subsets, TCR interaction strength was also inferred from TRB CDR3 physicochemical properties.

Reads for this sample came from a NextSeq 550. The Human TCR Profiling Kit (MiLaboratory) was used to prepare UMI-labeled 5' RACE TRB cDNA libraries. The full amount of extracted RNA was used for cDNA synthesis, and the full amount of resulting cDNA was used for PCR amplification. Libraries were prepared in parallel with an identical number of PCR cycles. In the original analysis: With a requirement of at least two reads per UMI, MIGEC and MiXCR extracted about 49,000 +/- 11,000 unique UMI-labeled TRB cDNA molecules per library. An average of around 40,000 +/- 10,000 functional in-frame TRB CDR3 nucleotide clonotypes without stop codons was found per library. After downsampling to 5000 UMI-labeled TRB molecules per sample, diversity metrics such as normalized Shannon-Wiener and Chao1 were calculated in VDJtools. Clonotype-size-weighted physicochemical properties of the central five CDR3 residues (interaction energy, strength, volume and Kidera factor 4) were computed in VDJtools. TCRdb reprocessed the sequencing reads and holds a single record per CDR3 protein sequence, with no DNA. Clone size and V and J calls follow TCRdb, not the original study. The sample table on file contains 140,000 to 150,000 distinct CDR3 sequences. Around 0.3% of the sample belongs to the ten largest clones.

The CDR3 numbers 15 residues from cysteine through phenylalanine. The nucleotide record is missing. The germline V gene (reference sequence) specifies PRHDT as CDR1 and FYEKMQ as CDR2. The V and J segments used are TRBV13 and TRBJ2-1; as DNA is missing, the TRBD2 call by TCRdb cannot be tested. This TCR was sampled from a human donor in good health. Some clones in this sample may be carry-over from other donors' samples. Sequencing was performed on naive CXCR3+ CD8+ T cells from blood. In light of the paper, this sample's cell subset or site label describes: CD45RO-CCR7+CD27+CD95- naive CD8+ T cells expressing CXCR3 (TNR3+). The CDR3 sequence is CASSFPLAGGNEQFF.